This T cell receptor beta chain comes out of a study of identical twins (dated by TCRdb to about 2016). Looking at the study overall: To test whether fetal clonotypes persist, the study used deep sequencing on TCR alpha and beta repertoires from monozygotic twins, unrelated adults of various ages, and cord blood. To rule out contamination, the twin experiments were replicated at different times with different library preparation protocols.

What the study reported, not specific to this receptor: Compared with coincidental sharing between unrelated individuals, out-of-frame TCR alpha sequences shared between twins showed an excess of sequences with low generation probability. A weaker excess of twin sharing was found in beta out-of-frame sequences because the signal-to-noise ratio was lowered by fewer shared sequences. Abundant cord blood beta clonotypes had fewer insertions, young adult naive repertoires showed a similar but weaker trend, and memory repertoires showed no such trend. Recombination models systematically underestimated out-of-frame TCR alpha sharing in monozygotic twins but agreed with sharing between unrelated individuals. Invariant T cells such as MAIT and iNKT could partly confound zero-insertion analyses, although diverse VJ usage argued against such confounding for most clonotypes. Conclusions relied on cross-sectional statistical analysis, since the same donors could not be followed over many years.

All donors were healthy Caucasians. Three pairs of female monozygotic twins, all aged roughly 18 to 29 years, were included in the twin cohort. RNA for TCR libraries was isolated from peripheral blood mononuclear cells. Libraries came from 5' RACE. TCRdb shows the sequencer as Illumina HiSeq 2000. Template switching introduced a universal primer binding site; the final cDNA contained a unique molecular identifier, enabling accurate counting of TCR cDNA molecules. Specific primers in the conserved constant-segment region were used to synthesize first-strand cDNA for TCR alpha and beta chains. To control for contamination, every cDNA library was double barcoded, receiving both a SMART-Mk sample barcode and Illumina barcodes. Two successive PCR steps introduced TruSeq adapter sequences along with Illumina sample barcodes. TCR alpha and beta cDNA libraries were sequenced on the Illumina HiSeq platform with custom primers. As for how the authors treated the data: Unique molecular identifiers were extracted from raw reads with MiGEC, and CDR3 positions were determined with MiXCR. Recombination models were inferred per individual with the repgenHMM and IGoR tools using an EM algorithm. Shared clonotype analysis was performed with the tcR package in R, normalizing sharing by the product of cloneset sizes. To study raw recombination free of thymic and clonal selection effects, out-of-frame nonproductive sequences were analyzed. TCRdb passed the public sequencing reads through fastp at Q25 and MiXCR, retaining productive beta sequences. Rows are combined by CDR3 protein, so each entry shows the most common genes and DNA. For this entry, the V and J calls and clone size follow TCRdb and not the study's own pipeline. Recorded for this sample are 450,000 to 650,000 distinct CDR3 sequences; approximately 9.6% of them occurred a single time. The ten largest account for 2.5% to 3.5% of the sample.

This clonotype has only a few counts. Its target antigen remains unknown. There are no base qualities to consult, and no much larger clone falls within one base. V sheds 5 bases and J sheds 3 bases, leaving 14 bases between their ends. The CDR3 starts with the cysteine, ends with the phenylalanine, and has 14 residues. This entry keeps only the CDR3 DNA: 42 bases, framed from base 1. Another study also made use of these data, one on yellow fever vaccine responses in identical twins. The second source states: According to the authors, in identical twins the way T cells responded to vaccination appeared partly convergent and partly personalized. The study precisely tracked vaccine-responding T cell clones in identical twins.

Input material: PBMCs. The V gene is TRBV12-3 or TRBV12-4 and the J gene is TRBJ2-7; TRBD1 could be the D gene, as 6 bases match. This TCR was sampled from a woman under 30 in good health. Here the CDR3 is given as CASSAGQINYEQYF. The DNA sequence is TGTGCCAGCAGTGCAGGACAGATTAACTACGAGCAGTACTTC.